A selection of T cell receptor beta chains follows, all from one sample in a study of T cells in Graves' hyperthyroidism and ophthalmopathy. TCRdb re-called the multiplex PCR reads through MiXCR, storing one row per CDR3 protein. Of approximately 300,000 distinct CDR3 sequences in the sample, more than 15% were seen once. Input material: blood. These receptors were collected from a woman aged 55-69 years with Graves' ophthalmopathy. CDR3s include the opening cysteine and the closing phenylalanine or tryptophan. D genes are given only for firm matches. Clone size is not always given. Where it is, it says once, few, many or a class for expanded clones.

j_gene: TRBJ1-1
d_gene: .
v_gene: TRBV30
abundance: .
CDR3aa: CAWSGATGTEAFF
CDR3nt: TGTGCCTGGAGTGGGGCGACAGGAACTGAAGCTTTCTTT

j_gene: TRBJ2-5
d_gene: .
v_gene: TRBV25-1
abundance: .
CDR3aa: CASSDRQTQGAQYF
CDR3nt: TGTGCCAGCAGTGACCGACAGACTCAAGGGGCCCAGTACTTC

j_gene: TRBJ2-3
d_gene: .
v_gene: TRBV20-1
abundance: many
CDR3aa: CSARDQGRSTDTQYF
CDR3nt: TGCAGTGCTAGAGATCAGGGCAGAAGCACAGATACGCAGTATTTT

j_gene: TRBJ2-7
d_gene: .
v_gene: TRBV14
abundance: many
CDR3aa: CASSQDRVREQYF
CDR3nt: TGTGCCAGCAGCCAAGACAGGGTTCGCGAGCAGTACTTC

j_gene: TRBJ1-1
d_gene: .
v_gene: TRBV28
abundance: many
CDR3aa: CASEGPWTEAFF
CDR3nt: TGTGCCAGCGAAGGACCTTGGACTGAAGCTTTCTTT

j_gene: TRBJ2-1
d_gene: TRBD2
v_gene: TRBV11-3
abundance: .
CDR3aa: CASSPWTSGSSYNEQFF
CDR3nt: TGTGCCAGCAGCCCGTGGACTAGCGGAAGCTCCTACAATGAGCAGTTCTTC

j_gene: TRBJ1-3
d_gene: .
v_gene: TRBV28
abundance: .
CDR3aa: CASTLPGNTIYF
CDR3nt: TGTGCCAGCACATTGCCCGGAAACACCATATATTTT

j_gene: TRBJ1-2
d_gene: .
v_gene: TRBV7-6
abundance: few
CDR3aa: CASSLEGRSNYGYTF
CDR3nt: TGTGCCAGCAGCTTAGAGGGACGGTCTAACTATGGCTACACCTTC

j_gene: TRBJ1-5
d_gene: TRBD1
v_gene: TRBV27
abundance: many
CDR3aa: CASSFADRGRPQPQHF
CDR3nt: TGTGCCAGCAGTTTTGCGGACAGGGGCCGCCCCCAGCCCCAGCATTTT

j_gene: TRBJ1-6
d_gene: TRBD1
v_gene: TRBV18
abundance: .
CDR3aa: CASSPTRARGSYNSPLHF
CDR3nt: TGTGCCAGCTCACCAACACGGGCCAGGGGGTCCTATAATTCACCCCTCCACTTT

j_gene: TRBJ2-5
d_gene: TRBD2
v_gene: TRBV4-3
abundance: few
CDR3aa: CASSPTRAGGPVETQYF
CDR3nt: TGCGCCAGCAGCCCCACCAGAGCGGGAGGGCCTGTGGAGACCCAGTACTTC

j_gene: TRBJ2-5
d_gene: .
v_gene: TRBV4-3
abundance: .
CDR3aa: CASSRAQAPGETQYF
CDR3nt: TGCGCCAGCAGCCGGGCACAGGCGCCGGGAGAGACCCAGTACTTC

j_gene: TRBJ2-5
d_gene: TRBD1
v_gene: TRBV24-1
abundance: many
CDR3aa: CATSEGPGTARETQYF
CDR3nt: TGTGCCACCAGTGAGGGGCCCGGGACAGCGCGAGAGACCCAGTACTTC

j_gene: TRBJ1-2
d_gene: TRBD1
v_gene: TRBV7-9
abundance: many
CDR3aa: CASSRMTGELRYGYTF
CDR3nt: TGTGCCAGCAGCCGAATGACAGGGGAGCTCCGCTATGGCTACACCTTC

j_gene: TRBJ2-1
d_gene: TRBD2
v_gene: TRBV2
abundance: many
CDR3aa: CASSAPSGGNSYNEQFF
CDR3nt: TGTGCCAGCAGTGCCCCTAGCGGGGGGAACTCCTACAATGAGCAGTTCTTC

j_gene: TRBJ2-1
d_gene: TRBD2
v_gene: TRBV12-3/TRBV12-4
abundance: few
CDR3aa: CASSLRGLGNEQFF
CDR3nt: TGTGCCAGCAGTTTGAGAGGACTAGGAAATGAGCAGTTCTTC

j_gene: TRBJ2-3
d_gene: TRBD2
v_gene: TRBV7-2
abundance: many
CDR3aa: CASSLGAGATTDTQYF
CDR3nt: TGTGCCAGCAGCTTAGGAGCGGGGGCCACCACAGATACGCAGTATTTT

j_gene: TRBJ1-4
d_gene: TRBD1
v_gene: TRBV30
abundance: few
CDR3aa: CAWSGILTGRREKLFF
CDR3nt: TGTGCCTGGAGTGGGATCCTGACAGGGCGCCGGGAAAAACTGTTTTTT

j_gene: TRBJ2-7
d_gene: TRBD1
v_gene: TRBV2
abundance: .
CDR3aa: CASSRTGTVSYEQYF
CDR3nt: TGTGCCAGCAGTAGGACCGGGACAGTCTCCTACGAGCAGTACTTC

j_gene: TRBJ2-5
d_gene: .
v_gene: TRBV10-3
abundance: many
CDR3aa: CAISEWSGQETQYF
CDR3nt: TGTGCCATCAGTGAGTGGTCGGGACAAGAGACCCAGTACTTC

j_gene: TRBJ1-6
d_gene: .
v_gene: TRBV7-9
abundance: few
CDR3aa: CASSFSGQHLKNSPLHF
CDR3nt: TGTGCCAGCAGCTTTTCAGGACAGCATCTAAAGAATTCACCCCTCCACTTT

j_gene: TRBJ2-5
d_gene: TRBD2
v_gene: TRBV3-1
abundance: many
CDR3aa: CASSPGTSGAETQYF
CDR3nt: TGTGCCAGCAGCCCAGGGACTAGCGGGGCGGAGACCCAGTACTTC

j_gene: TRBJ2-7
d_gene: .
v_gene: TRBV4-3
abundance: few
CDR3aa: CASSQVYSDYYEQYF
CDR3nt: TGCGCCAGCAGCCAAGTTTACAGCGACTACTACGAGCAGTACTTC

j_gene: TRBJ2-1
d_gene: TRBD2
v_gene: TRBV11-2
abundance: .
CDR3aa: CASSLRRGGAEQFF
CDR3nt: TGTGCCAGCAGTCTACGGCGGGGGGGCGCTGAGCAGTTCTTC